Presented here are 21 T cell receptor beta chains from one specimen sequenced in a study of blood T cell repertoires in COVID-19. Some clones are missing from TCRdb's copy, which holds only in-frame ones; the method was immunoSEQ multiplex PCR. This sample yields about 50,000 clones, of which about 88% are seen a single time; about a sixth belongs to the top ten. The sample was peripheral blood. These receptors originate from a man between 65 and 85 years old with active COVID-19.

The chain carries TRBV5-4 and TRBJ1-6; TRBD1 aligns across 9 bases. This CDR3 contains 16 residues. Trimming removed 3 bases from V and 4 bases from J; junction bases left unmatched: 5. Germline CDR1 SGHNT, CDR2 YYREEE (reference sequence). The CDR3: CASSSYGQGYNSPLHF. The CDR3, as DNA: TGTGCCAGCAGCTCGTACGGACAGGGGTATAATTCACCCCTCCACTTT.

This clone was seen a few times. This sequence joins TRBV18 and TRBJ2-2; D possibly corresponds to TRBD2 (5 bases). Trimming shortened V by 4 bases and J by 7 bases, and 13 bases separated the two germline ends. There are 14 residues in the CDR3. CDR1 and CDR2 (germline): KGHSH, LQKENI. CDR3: CASSLGGSGGELFF. CDR3 DNA: TGTGCCAGCTCACTCGGAGGCTCCGGCGGGGAGCTGTTTTTT.

Sample share makes this clone large (0.1 to 1%). The chain combines TRBV9 with TRBJ2-2; D gene ambiguous. This CDR3 has 14 amino acids. Per germline, CDR1 SGDLS and CDR2 YYNGEE. V lost 0 bases and J lost 3, with 6 bases in between. For the CDR3, the DNA is TGTGCCAGCAGCGTAGACTCTTACACCGGGGAGCTGTTTTTT. Its translation is CASSVDSYTGELFF.

This clone was counted a few times. This chain links TRBV7-6 with TRBJ1-3; D is ambiguous. The germline V and J ends were trimmed by 1 base and 2 bases, with 9 bases remaining between them. The CDR3 has 15 amino acids. Per germline, CDR1 SGHVS and CDR2 FNYEAQ. CDR3 bases: TGTGCCAGCAGCTTAGGAACGGGAGCTGGAAACACCATATATTTT. It specifies CASSLGTGAGNTIYF. The full variable domain, completed using reference TRBV7-6 and TRBJ1-3, is GAGVSQSPRYKVTKRGQDVALRCDPISGHVSLYWYRQALGQGPEFLTYFNYEAQQDKSGLPNDRFSAERPEGSISTLTIQRTEQRDSAMYRCASSLGTGAGNTIYFGEGSWLTVV.

The V call is TRBV7-9, the J call TRBJ1-1, with D tentatively TRBD1 (6 bases). From germline, CDR1 is SEHNR and CDR2 FQNEAQ (reference sequence). CDR3 size: 10 residues. V was cut by 11 bases and J by 6 bases, with 10 bases left in between. The CDR3 DNA follows: TGTGCCGAGGCAGGGGCTGAAGCTTTCTTT. Amino acids: CAEAGAEAFF.

This chain uses TRBV7-2 with TRBJ1-6; the match to TRBD1 covers 7 bases. V gave up 6 bases and J gave up 7 bases; unmatched junction bases: 9. This CDR3 region has 15 residues. CDR1 is SGHTA, CDR2 FQGNSA, per germline. The CDR3 nucleotides are TGTGCCAGCAGACGGGAGGGGGCTCTCAATTCACCCCTCCACTTT. Translation: CASRREGALNSPLHF.

This chain joins TRBV5-4 and TRBJ2-1; possible D gene TRBD2, 6 bases. CDR3 length equals 16 residues. Trimming shortened V by 0 bases and J by 0 bases, and 10 bases separated the two germline ends. In germline, CDR1 is SGHNT, CDR2 YYREEE (reference sequence). Here the CDR3 reads CASSLGGGSSYNEQFF. The CDR3 bases are TGTGCCAGCAGCTTGGGTGGGGGGAGCTCCTACAATGAGCAGTTCTTC.

This chain links TRBV6-5 with TRBJ2-7; TRBD2 matches 13 bases. CDR1 is MNHEY and CDR2 is SVGAGI in the germline V gene. Trimming at V came to 6 bases and at J to 4 bases, leaving 6 bases not matched to a gene. CDR3 length: 15 residues. The CDR3 region is CASSGLAGVSYEQYF. In nucleotides, the CDR3 is TGTGCCAGCAGCGGACTAGCGGGAGTTTCTTACGAGCAGTACTTC.

This CDR3 reads CASSLGQLAGGPGTQYF. CDR3 nucleotides: TGTGCCAGCAGCTTAGGGCAATTAGCGGGAGGGCCGGGGACCCAGTACTTC. The rearrangement uses TRBV7-2 and TRBJ2-5; 11 bases map to TRBD2. Germline trimming cut 1 base from V and 7 bases from J; bases unmatched to any gene: 11. Germline V gene lookup returns CDR1 SGHTA and CDR2 FQGNSA. This CDR3 comprises 17 residues. Supplemented by reference TRBV7-2 and TRBJ2-5, the full variable domain reads GAGVSQSPSNKVTEKGKDVELRCDPISGHTALYWYRQSLGQGLEFLIYFQGNSAPDKSGLPSDRFSAERTGGSVSTLTIQRTQQEDSAVYLCASSLGQLAGGPGTQYFGPGTRLLVL.

J is TRBJ2-5 and V is TRBV5-5; 10 nucleotides align to TRBD2. CDR3 size: 16 residues. V trimming: 4 bases; J trimming: 5 bases; junction bases outside the gene matches: 11. From germline, CDR1 is SGHKS and CDR2 YYEKEE (reference sequence). CDR3 sequence (DNA): TGTGCCAGCAGCCGGAATCTAGCGGGAGTCGGGGAGACCCAGTACTTC. Protein product: CASSRNLAGVGETQYF.

Concerning this clone itself: This specimen includes other DNA sequences encoding the same CDR3. The chain uses TRBV9 and TRBJ2-3; D gene unclear. The CDR3 runs 15 residues. Germline lookup yields CDR1 SGDLS and CDR2 YYNGEE. V was shortened by 1 base and J by 1 base, with 10 bases between the two germline ends. The CDR3 here is CASSVRGTGTDTQYF. The CDR3 DNA follows: TGTGCCAGCAGCGTAAGAGGAACCGGCACAGATACGCAGTATTTT.

The rearrangement joins TRBV4-1 to TRBJ2-7; TRBD2 matches at 10 bases. The CDR3 is made up of 17 amino acids. CDR1 is MGHRA and CDR2 is YSYEKL in the germline V gene. V shed 0 bases, J shed 0 bases, and the junction held 5 bases outside the gene matches. CDR3 sequence reads: CASSQDTSGTYSYEQYF. The CDR3 coding sequence is TGCGCCAGCAGCCAAGACACTAGCGGGACTTACTCCTACGAGCAGTACTTC.

The rearrangement uses TRBV10-3 and TRBJ2-2, with TRBD2 matching over 10 bases. V shed 5 bases, J shed 7 bases, and the junction held 10 bases outside the gene matches. The length of the CDR3 is 16 residues. Germline V lookup: CDR1 ENHRY, CDR2 SYGVKD. CDR3 residues: CAISLLAGEVSGELFF. Here the CDR3 DNA reads TGTGCCATCAGTCTTCTAGCGGGAGAGGTGAGCGGGGAGCTGTTTTTT.

This chain uses TRBV2 with TRBJ2-1, with 8 nucleotides matching TRBD2. V gave up 6 bases and J gave up 0 bases; unmatched junction bases: 4. Germline V gene data show CDR1 as SNHLY and CDR2 as FYNNEI. The CDR3 runs to 15 residues. Here the CDR3 reads CASRTSGSSYNEQFF. In nucleotides, the CDR3 is TGTGCCAGCAGAACTAGCGGCAGCTCCTACAATGAGCAGTTCTTC.

The V call is TRBV2, the J call TRBJ2-7; 8 bases are a match to TRBD2. The CDR3 is made up of 13 amino acids. With V trimmed by 8 bases and J by 4 bases, 7 bases remained unmatched. Germline V gene data show CDR1 as SNHLY and CDR2 as FYNNEI. The CDR3: CASVPGLVYEQYF. The CDR3 DNA reads as TGTGCCAGCGTGCCGGGACTAGTTTACGAGCAGTACTTC.

The V gene is TRBV12-3 or TRBV12-4, the J gene TRBJ2-1, with a possible D match to TRBD2 (6 bases). Trimming removed 3 bases at V and 7 bases at J, with 10 bases between. The length of the CDR3 is 13 residues. CDR3 in DNA: TGTGCCAGCAGTTTGCAGGCGGGAAATGAGCAGTTCTTC. Its protein product is CASSLQAGNEQFF.

The CDR3 spells CASSQVLRLAGEQQYF. The DNA for the CDR3 is TGCGCCAGCAGCCAAGTCCTCCGCCTAGCGGGAGAACAGCAGTACTTC. The rearrangement uses TRBV4-3 and TRBJ2-7; 10 nucleotides agree with TRBD2. V shed 1 base and J 8 bases; nucleotides not matched to a gene: 11. Per the germline V gene, CDR1 is LGHNA and CDR2 is YSLEER. The length of the CDR3 is 16 residues.

The V gene is TRBV2, the J gene TRBJ2-1; D unresolved. Germline CDR1 SNHLY, CDR2 FYNNEI. CDR3 length: 14 residues. The ends were cut back, 8 bases at V and 0 bases at J, with 11 bases in the middle. CDR3 loop: CASVTESSYNEQFF. CDR3 DNA: TGTGCCAGCGTAACCGAGAGCTCCTACAATGAGCAGTTCTTC.

This clone was observed a single time. The rearrangement joins TRBV19 to TRBJ2-2; D possibly corresponds to TRBD1 (5 bases). CDR1 is LNHDA, CDR2 SQIVND, per germline (reference sequence). The germline V and J ends were trimmed by 1 base and 4 bases, with 7 bases remaining between them. The CDR3 is 14 amino acids. Here the CDR3 DNA reads TGTGCCAGTAGTATAGCGGACATCACCGGGGAGCTGTTTTTT. Translated: CASSIADITGELFF.

The chain combines TRBV11-1 with TRBJ2-1; 7 bases line up with TRBD1. The length of the CDR3 is 13 residues. V shed 4 bases and J 7 bases; nucleotides not matched to a gene: 4. Germline V gene lookup returns CDR1 SGHAT and CDR2 FQDESV (reference sequence). The CDR3 coding sequence is TGTGCCAGCAGCTCGGGACAGCGGAATGAGCAGTTCTTC. This encodes CASSSGQRNEQFF.

The chain has TRBV5-4 and TRBJ2-3; D perhaps matches TRBD2 (6 bases). Germline V lookup: CDR1 SGHNT, CDR2 YYREEE (reference sequence). There are 15 residues in the CDR3. Trimming removed 0 bases at V and 5 bases at J, with 13 bases between. CDR3 sequence reads: CASSLVGGRGDTQYF. The DNA for the CDR3 is TGTGCCAGCAGCTTGGTCGGGGGTCGCGGAGATACGCAGTATTTT. Supplemented by reference TRBV5-4 and TRBJ2-3, the full variable domain reads ETGVTQSPTHLIKTRGQQVTLRCSSQSGHNTVSWYQQALGQGPQFIFQYYREEENGRGNFPPRFSGLQFPNYSSELNVNALELDDSALYLCASSLVGGRGDTQYFGPGTRLTVL.